These T cell receptor beta chains were read from a single sample in a study of spatial heterogeneity in lung cancer. TCRdb re-called the 5' RACE reads with MiXCR, one entry per CDR3 protein. Of tens of thousands of distinct CDR3 sequences listed, approximately 8.6% are singletons. The sample in question was PBMCs, obtained at surgery. Receptors originate from a male donor with early-stage non-small cell lung cancer. CDR3s include the opening cysteine and the closing phenylalanine or tryptophan. The order of the fields is J gene, clone size, V gene, D gene, CDR3 DNA, CDR3 protein. A D gene is named only where the DNA matches it firmly. Expanded clones get a size class; other rows say once, few or many, or leave the size out.

TRBJ2-7,NA,TRBV2,NA,TGTGCCAGCAGGGAGACTGCCTACGAGCAGTACTTC,CASRETAYEQYF
TRBJ2-1,many,TRBV27,TRBD2,TGTGCCAGCAGTTCGCTAGCGGGAGGCGACAATGAGCAGTTCTTC,CASSSLAGGDNEQFF
TRBJ1-2,many,TRBV28,NA,TGTGCCAGCAGTCCAAGGACCCATGGCTACACCTTC,CASSPRTHGYTF
TRBJ2-7,many,TRBV3-1,TRBD2,TGTGCCAGCAGCCCGGGGGGATTGTCCCACGAGCAGTACTTC,CASSPGGLSHEQYF
TRBJ2-7,many,TRBV12-3/TRBV12-4,NA,TGTGCCAGCAGTCGGACGGGGCCCGGCGAGCAGTACTTC,CASSRTGPGEQYF
TRBJ2-7,many,TRBV3-1,NA,TGTGCCAGCAGCCGCCTCGGACAAGACTACGAGCAGTACTTC,CASSRLGQDYEQYF
TRBJ2-1,NA,TRBV5-1,TRBD2,TGCGCCAGCAGCCGGACTAGCGGAACCTACAATGAGCAGTTCTTC,CASSRTSGTYNEQFF
TRBJ2-1,many,TRBV29-1,TRBD2,TGCAGCTCTGGGGCGGGAGCCCACAATGAGCAGTTCTTC,CSSGAGAHNEQFF
TRBJ2-2,NA,TRBV20-1,NA,TGCAGTGCTAAACCCCCGGGGCGGACCGGGGAGCTGTTTTTT,CSAKPPGRTGELFF
TRBJ2-1,many,TRBV5-1,NA,TGCGCCAGCAGCCAGGGGCCCCCGAGCTCCTACAATGAGCAGTTCTTC,CASSQGPPSSYNEQFF
TRBJ2-7,NA,TRBV11-2,NA,TGTGCCAGCAGCTTAGGGGTCTCCTACGAGCAGTACTTC,CASSLGVSYEQYF
TRBJ2-1,NA,TRBV11-2,NA,TGTGCCAGCAGCCCACACCCTGGAGGTTATGAGCAGTTCTTC,CASSPHPGGYEQFF
TRBJ2-1,few,TRBV10-3,NA,TGTGCCATCAGTGGATCCCGGGACTTTCACAATGAGCAGTTCTTC,CAISGSRDFHNEQFF
TRBJ2-4,many,TRBV20-1,TRBD1,TGCAGTGCACAGGGGGAAGCCAAAAACATTCAGTACTTC,CSAQGEAKNIQYF
TRBJ2-3,NA,TRBV18,TRBD2,TGTGCCAGCTCATCACTAGCGGCTACAGATACGCAGTATTTT,CASSSLAATDTQYF
TRBJ2-3,many,TRBV6-5,NA,TGTGCCAGCAGTTACTCTGGGCAGGAGGAGGGCGGCACAGATACGCAGTATTTT,CASSYSGQEEGGTDTQYF
TRBJ2-7,NA,TRBV12-3/TRBV12-4,NA,TGTGCCAGCAGTTTTCAAGGTTTGTACGAGCAGTACTTC,CASSFQGLYEQYF
TRBJ2-2,NA,TRBV28,TRBD2,TGTGCCAGCAGCATAGCGGGAGAGGCGGCGGCCGGGGAGCTGTTTTTT,CASSIAGEAAAGELFF
TRBJ2-2,many,TRBV27,TRBD1,TGTGCCAGCAGTTTATCGAGGGGACAGGGGTTAACCGGGGAGCTGTTTTTT,CASSLSRGQGLTGELFF
TRBJ1-1,NA,TRBV3-1,NA,TGTGCCAGCAGCAGGGACCTAAGGAACACTGAAGCTTTCTTT,CASSRDLRNTEAFF
TRBJ2-7,NA,TRBV7-2,TRBD1,TGTGCCAGCAGCTTAGCAGGACAGGGGGCCCACGAGCAGTACTTC,CASSLAGQGAHEQYF
TRBJ2-1,many,TRBV5-1,NA,TGCGCCAGCAGCTTGAATCCCCAACGAAATGAGCAGTTCTTC,CASSLNPQRNEQFF
TRBJ2-7,NA,TRBV4-3,TRBD1,TGCGCCAGCAGCCGTACTTGGCTCGGAGGGACAGGGGGCTACGAGCAGTACTTC,CASSRTWLGGTGGYEQYF
TRBJ2-7,few,TRBV5-6,NA,TGTGCCAGCAGCAACGGACCCACCCGTGGCGAGCAGTACTTC,CASSNGPTRGEQYF
TRBJ2-4,NA,TRBV12-3/TRBV12-4,TRBD1,TGTGCCAGCAGTGAGACAGGGGGCTTTGGCAAAAACATTCAGTACTTC,CASSETGGFGKNIQYF
TRBJ2-7,NA,TRBV20-1,NA,TGCAGTGCTAGCCGGGCCGAGCAGTACTTC,CSASRAEQYF
TRBJ2-3,many,TRBV9,NA,TGTGCCAGCAGCCCCGGAACTCTAGCAACAGATACGCAGTATTTT,CASSPGTLATDTQYF
TRBJ1-1,NA,TRBV2,NA,TGTGCCAGCAGGCCGGGGTCGGGGCCTCGGAACACTGAAGCTTTCTTT,CASRPGSGPRNTEAFF
TRBJ1-4,many,TRBV16,TRBD1,TGTGCCAGCAGCCAGGACAGGCCTAATGAAAAACTGTTTTTT,CASSQDRPNEKLFF
TRBJ1-1,many,TRBV29-1,NA,TGCAGCGTTCCTGTCAGGGGAGACACTGAAGCTTTCTTT,CSVPVRGDTEAFF
TRBJ2-7,NA,TRBV7-9,NA,TGTGCCAGCAGCTTAGGGACTTCTACGAGTGAGCAGTACTTC,CASSLGTSTSEQYF
TRBJ2-3,few,TRBV5-1,NA,TGCGCCAGCAGCTTCGGGGCAGATACGCAGTATTTT,CASSFGADTQYF
TRBJ2-2,few,TRBV9,NA,TGTGCCAGCAGCGTAGGTTTCGTAGAGGCCGGGGAGCTGTTTTTT,CASSVGFVEAGELFF
TRBJ2-5,few,TRBV6-5,NA,TGTGCCAGCAGTTACTCGTGGGGAAGAGAGACCCAGTACTTC,CASSYSWGRETQYF
TRBJ2-3,NA,TRBV20-1,TRBD2,TGCAGTGCTAGAGATAGGGCTAGCGGAACTAGCACAGATACGCAGTATTTT,CSARDRASGTSTDTQYF